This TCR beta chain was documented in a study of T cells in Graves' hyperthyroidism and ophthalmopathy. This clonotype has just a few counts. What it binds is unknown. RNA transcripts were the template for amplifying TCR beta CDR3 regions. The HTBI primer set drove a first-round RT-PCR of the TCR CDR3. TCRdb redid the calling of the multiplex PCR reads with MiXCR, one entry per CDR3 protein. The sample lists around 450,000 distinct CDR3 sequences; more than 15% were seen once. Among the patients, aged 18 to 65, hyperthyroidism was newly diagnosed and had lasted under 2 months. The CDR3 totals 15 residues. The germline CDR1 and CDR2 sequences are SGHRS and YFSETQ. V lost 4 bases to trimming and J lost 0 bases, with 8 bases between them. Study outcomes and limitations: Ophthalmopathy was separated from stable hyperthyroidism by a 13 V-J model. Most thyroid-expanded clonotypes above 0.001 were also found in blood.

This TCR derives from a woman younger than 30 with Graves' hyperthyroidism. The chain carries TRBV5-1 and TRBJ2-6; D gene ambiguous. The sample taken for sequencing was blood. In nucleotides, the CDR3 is TGCGCCAGCAGCCCATTCGACTCTGGGGCCAACGTCCTGACTTTC. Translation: CASSPFDSGANVLTF. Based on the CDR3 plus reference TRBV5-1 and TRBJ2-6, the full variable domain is KAGVTQTPRYLIKTRGQQVTLSCSPISGHRSVSWYQQTPGQGLQFLFEYFSETQRNKGNFPGRFSGRQFSNSRSEMNVSTLELGDSALYLCASSPFDSGANVLTFGAGSRLTVL.